One T cell receptor (beta chain) is described in this entry. Its specificity is not known. Other DNA sequences in this specimen translate into the identical CDR3. Method: immunoSEQ multiplex PCR; TCRdb's copy keeps in-frame clones and lacks some. Of a few million clones listed, around 94% were seen once; the top ten hold about 0.13%. The germline V gene has CDR1 SGHNT and CDR2 YYREEE (reference sequence). Trimming shortened V by 2 bases and J by 5 bases, and 13 bases separated the two germline ends. The CDR3 loop spans 14 amino acids. The sample is drawn from a study of shared clonotypes between healthy human individuals. Findings of the study overall: Generally, naive subsets came out with larger estimated richness than memory subsets.

The source material was naive CD4+ T cells sorted from blood. Indicated subset: CD45RA+ positively selected. This TCR was sampled from a man between 18 and 29 years old in good health. V gene TRBV5-4 combines with J gene TRBJ1-1, with D possibly matching TRBD1 (6 bases). The CDR3 DNA reads TGTGCCAGCAGCTTAACAGGGCTCGGGACTGAAGCTTTCTTT. Translation: CASSLTGLGTEAFF.